Below, 14 T cell receptor beta chains from the same sample are listed, as sequenced in a study of blood T cell repertoires in COVID-19. The repertoire was sequenced with immunoSEQ multiplex PCR; TCRdb's copy has only in-frame clones and lacks some. The sample contains 70,000 to 100,000 clones, about 90% of which appear only once. Sequenced material: peripheral blood. Receptors were obtained from a man aged 50-60 years with COVID-19, enrolled during active disease.

The V and J genes are TRBV7-2 and TRBJ1-4, with D uncertain. CDR1 and CDR2 from the germline V gene are SGHTA and FQGNSA. V lost 1 base, J lost 8 bases, and 8 bases lay in between. This CDR3 contains 13 residues. CDR3 in amino acids: CASSLVGVEKLFF. The CDR3 bases are TGTGCCAGCAGCTTAGTGGGCGTGGAAAAACTGTTTTTT.

V and J are TRBV19 and TRBJ2-2, with a possible D match to TRBD1 (6 bases). CDR1 and CDR2 (germline): LNHDA, SQIVND (reference sequence). This CDR3 spans 13 amino acids. Trimming stripped 5 bases from V and 7 bases from J, with 11 bases between. This chain's CDR3 is CASSLQGVGELFF. CDR3 coding DNA: TGTGCCAGTAGTTTACAGGGCGTCGGGGAGCTGTTTTTT.

This chain uses TRBV7-9 with TRBJ2-7, with 10 bases identical to TRBD1. The CDR3 is 14 residues long. CDR1 and CDR2 from the germline V gene are SEHNR and FQNEAQ (reference sequence). The V gene end was trimmed by 6 bases and the J gene end by 3 bases; junction bases not matched to a gene: 5. The CDR3 coding sequence is TGTGCCAGCAGAGAGTGGGACAGGGGCTACGAGCAGTACTTC. The encoded protein is CASREWDRGYEQYF.

This rearrangement joins TRBV24-1 to TRBJ2-7; D gene uncertain. CDR1 and CDR2 (germline): KGHDR, SFDVKD. V was clipped by 1 base and J by 4 bases, with 7 bases between them. The CDR3 covers 13 residues. CDR3 residues: CATSDFSGYEQYF. CDR3 sequence (DNA): TGTGCCACCAGTGATTTTTCCGGGTACGAGCAGTACTTC.

The chain links TRBV15 to TRBJ1-2; no definite D call. Germline V gene data show CDR1 as LNHNV and CDR2 as YYDKDF (reference sequence). The CDR3 sequence is 14 residues long. Trimming shortened V by 5 bases and J by 4 bases, and 14 bases separated the two germline ends. The CDR3 nucleotides read TGTGCCACCAGCCTAGGCCGAACATTCTATGGCTACACCTTC. Translation: CATSLGRTFYGYTF.

This clone came up once. In DNA, the CDR3 is TGTGCCAGCAGTGAAGCCGGACAGGGAGGGGAAAAACTGTTTTTT. Protein: CASSEAGQGGEKLFF. The chain carries TRBV2 and TRBJ1-4; the match to TRBD1 covers 8 bases. V shed 0 bases, J shed 8 bases, and the junction held 5 bases outside the gene matches. This CDR3 contains 15 residues. Germline values: CDR1 SNHLY, CDR2 FYNNEI. The full variable domain, completed using reference TRBV2 and TRBJ1-4, is EPEVTQTPSHQVTQMGQEVILRCVPISNHLYFYWYRQILGQKVEFLVSFYNNEISEKSEIFDDQFSVERPDGSNFTLKIRSTKLEDSAMYFCASSEAGQGGEKLFFGSGTQLSVL.

The rearrangement links TRBV30 to TRBJ1-5; tentative D call: TRBD1 (5 bases). The CDR3 runs 13 residues. V was trimmed by 1 base and J by 7 bases, leaving 11 bases between them. Germline V lookup: CDR1 GTSNPN, CDR2 SVGIG (reference sequence). The CDR3 spells CAWSGGERQPQHF. DNA for the CDR3: TGTGCCTGGAGTGGGGGGGAGCGGCAGCCCCAGCATTTT.

The rearrangement links TRBV7-8 to TRBJ2-5, with a tentative D call TRBD2 (6 bases). Germline assignment: CDR1 SGHVS and CDR2 FQNEAQ. CDR3 length: 15 residues. The ends were cut back, 1 base at V and 5 bases at J, with 14 bases in the middle. The CDR3 nucleotides are TGTGCCAGCAGCTTAGGCTCGTCGGGGGTGGAGACCCAGTACTTC. It yields the protein CASSLGSSGVETQYF.

This clone was observed a handful of times. The chain is built from TRBV2 and TRBJ2-5; 7 bases are a match to TRBD1. This CDR3 comprises 14 residues. V was clipped by 6 bases and J by 3 bases; unmatched bases: 7. Germline V gene sequence: CDR1 SNHLY, CDR2 FYNNEI. Here the CDR3 reads CASRVGTDKETQYF. CDR3 DNA sequence: TGTGCCAGCAGGGTCGGGACAGATAAAGAGACCCAGTACTTC.

The J gene is TRBJ1-6, the V gene TRBV28; TRBD1 agrees at 9 bases. CDR3 length: 15 amino acids. The J segment lost 7 bases and the V segment lost 4 bases, leaving 5 bases of the junction unmatched. CDR1 MDHEN and CDR2 SYDVKM come from the germline V gene. The CDR3 loop reads CASSYGQGWNSPLHF. The CDR3 DNA sequence: TGTGCCAGCAGTTATGGACAGGGGTGGAATTCACCCCTCCACTTT.

This rearrangement joins TRBV7-8 to TRBJ2-7; D not certain. This CDR3 comprises 12 residues. The V end was cut by 5 bases, the J end by 2 bases, with 7 bases between. Germline assignment: CDR1 SGHVS and CDR2 FQNEAQ. CDR3 in DNA: TGTGCCAGCAGCCCTGACACCTACGAGCAGTACTTC. Amino acid sequence: CASSPDTYEQYF.

This chain joins TRBV29-1 and TRBJ1-2; D unresolved. Germline V lookup: CDR1 SQVTM, CDR2 ANQGSEA. This CDR3 region has 14 residues. The germline V and J ends were trimmed by 4 bases and 4 bases, with 16 bases remaining between them. CDR3 sequence: CSVVGGGSGYGYTF. CDR3 coding DNA: TGCAGCGTTGTCGGAGGAGGGTCGGGCTATGGCTACACCTTC.

The DNA for the CDR3 is TGTGCCTGGAGTCGGGGGATGGGCACAGATACGCAGTATTTT. Translating it yields CAWSRGMGTDTQYF. The gene calls are TRBV30 and TRBJ2-3, with D maybe TRBD2 (6 bases). CDR1 GTSNPN and CDR2 SVGIG come from the germline V gene (reference sequence). Trimming took off 2 bases at V and 1 base at J, with 10 bases between the two ends. The length of the CDR3 is 14 residues.

This clone appeared once. The chain is built from TRBV7-9 and TRBJ1-1; 8 bases are a match to TRBD1. With V trimmed by 6 bases and J by 4 bases, 7 bases remained unmatched. Germline values: CDR1 SEHNR, CDR2 FQNEAQ (reference sequence). CDR3 length: 14 residues. The CDR3 coding sequence is TGTGCCAGCAGTGAACAGGGGGTCGGCACTGAAGCTTTCTTT. This gives the protein CASSEQGVGTEAFF.